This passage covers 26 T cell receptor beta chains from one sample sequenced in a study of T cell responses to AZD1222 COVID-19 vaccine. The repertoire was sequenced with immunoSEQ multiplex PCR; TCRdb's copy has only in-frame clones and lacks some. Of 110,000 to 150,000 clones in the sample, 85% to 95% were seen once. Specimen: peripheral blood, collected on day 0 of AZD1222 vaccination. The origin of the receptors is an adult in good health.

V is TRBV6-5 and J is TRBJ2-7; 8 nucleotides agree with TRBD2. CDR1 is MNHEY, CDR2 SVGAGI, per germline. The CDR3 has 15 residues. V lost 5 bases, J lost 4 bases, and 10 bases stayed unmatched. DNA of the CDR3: TGTGCCAGCAGTACGAATCCGGGGGGGCTATACGAGCAGTACTTC. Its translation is CASSTNPGGLYEQYF.

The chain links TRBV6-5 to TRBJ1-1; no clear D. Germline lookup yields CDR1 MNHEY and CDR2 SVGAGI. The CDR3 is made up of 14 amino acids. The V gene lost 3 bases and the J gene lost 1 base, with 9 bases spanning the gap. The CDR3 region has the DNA TGTGCCAGCAGTTATATGAGATCGAACACTGAAGCTTTCTTT. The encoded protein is CASSYMRSNTEAFF.

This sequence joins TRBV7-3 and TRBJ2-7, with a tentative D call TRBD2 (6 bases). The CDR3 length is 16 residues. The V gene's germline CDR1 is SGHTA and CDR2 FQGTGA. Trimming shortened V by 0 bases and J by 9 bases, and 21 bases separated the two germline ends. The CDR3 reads CASSLTSAGMYTSQYF. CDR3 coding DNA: TGTGCCAGCAGCTTAACGTCCGCGGGAATGTATACGTCGCAGTACTTC.

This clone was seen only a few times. The CDR3 DNA is TGCGCCAGCAGCCAAGATGGTCCGGGGGTGGCTCAACTGTATGGCTACACCTTC. Translating it yields CASSQDGPGVAQLYGYTF. The chain links TRBV4-1 to TRBJ1-2, with D possibly matching TRBD1 (5 bases). With 0 bases removed from V and 5 bases from J, the gap between germline ends came to 22 bases. This CDR3 is 18 amino acids long. Germline loops: CDR1 MGHRA, CDR2 YSYEKL.

CDR3 loop: CASSLGVGREDGYTF. CDR3 in DNA: TGTGCCAGCAGCTTAGGGGTGGGGAGGGAAGATGGCTACACCTTC. V usage is TRBV7-2 and J usage is TRBJ1-2; the D is unclear. Deletions cut 1 base from V and 6 bases from J, with 15 bases between. The CDR3 covers 15 residues. Germline V gene lookup returns CDR1 SGHTA and CDR2 FQGNSA.

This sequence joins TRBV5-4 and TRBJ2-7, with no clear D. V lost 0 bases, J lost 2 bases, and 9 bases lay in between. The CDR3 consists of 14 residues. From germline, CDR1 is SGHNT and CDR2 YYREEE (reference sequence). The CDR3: CASSLAGRPYEQYF. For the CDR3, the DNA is TGTGCCAGCAGCTTGGCTGGCCGACCCTACGAGCAGTACTTC.

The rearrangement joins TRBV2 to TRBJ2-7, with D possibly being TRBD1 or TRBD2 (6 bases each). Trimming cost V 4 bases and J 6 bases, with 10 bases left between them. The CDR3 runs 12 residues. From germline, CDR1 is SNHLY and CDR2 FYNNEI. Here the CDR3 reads CASSVRGAEQYF. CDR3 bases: TGTGCCAGCAGTGTAAGGGGGGCCGAGCAGTACTTC.

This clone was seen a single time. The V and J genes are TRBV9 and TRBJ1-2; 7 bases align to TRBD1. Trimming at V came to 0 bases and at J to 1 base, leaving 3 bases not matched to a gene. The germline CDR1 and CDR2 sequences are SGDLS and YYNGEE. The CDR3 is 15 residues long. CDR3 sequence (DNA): TGTGCCAGCAGCGTAGACCCAGGGGGTAACTATGGCTACACCTTC. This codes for CASSVDPGGNYGYTF.

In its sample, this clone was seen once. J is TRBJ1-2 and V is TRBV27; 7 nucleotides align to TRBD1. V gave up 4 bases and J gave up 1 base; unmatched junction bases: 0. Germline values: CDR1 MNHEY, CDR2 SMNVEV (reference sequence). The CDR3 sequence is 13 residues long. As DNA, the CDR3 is TGTGCCAGCAGTTACAGGGGTAACTATGGCTACACCTTC. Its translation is CASSYRGNYGYTF.

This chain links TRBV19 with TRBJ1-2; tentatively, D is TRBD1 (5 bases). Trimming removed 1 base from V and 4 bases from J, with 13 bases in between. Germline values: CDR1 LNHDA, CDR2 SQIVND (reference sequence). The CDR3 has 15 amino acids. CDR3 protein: CASSIVGTSFYGYTF. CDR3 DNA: TGTGCCAGTAGTATAGTTGGGACTTCTTTCTATGGCTACACCTTC. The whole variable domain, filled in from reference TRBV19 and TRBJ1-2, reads DGGITQSPKYLFRKEGQNVTLSCEQNLNHDAMYWYRQDPGQGLRLIYYSQIVNDFQKGDIAEGYSVSREKKESFPLTVTSAQKNPTAFYLCASSIVGTSFYGYTFGSGTRLTVV.

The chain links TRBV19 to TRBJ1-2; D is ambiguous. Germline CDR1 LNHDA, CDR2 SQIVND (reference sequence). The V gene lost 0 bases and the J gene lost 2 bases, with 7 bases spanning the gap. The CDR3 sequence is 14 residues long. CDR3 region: CASSIETGNYGYTF. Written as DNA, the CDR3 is TGTGCCAGTAGTATAGAGACGGGAAACTATGGCTACACCTTC.

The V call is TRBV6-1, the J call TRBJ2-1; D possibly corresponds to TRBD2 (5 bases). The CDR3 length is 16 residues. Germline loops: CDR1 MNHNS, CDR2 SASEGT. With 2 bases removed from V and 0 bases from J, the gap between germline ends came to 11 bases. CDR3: CASSEYGGASYNEQFF. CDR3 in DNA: TGTGCCAGCAGTGAATATGGAGGAGCCTCCTACAATGAGCAGTTCTTC.

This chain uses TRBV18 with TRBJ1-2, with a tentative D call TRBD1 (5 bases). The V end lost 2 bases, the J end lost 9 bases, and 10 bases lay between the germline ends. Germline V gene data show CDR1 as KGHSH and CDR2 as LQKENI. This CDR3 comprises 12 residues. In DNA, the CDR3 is TGTGCCAGCTCACCAGGGACGATTCGCTACACCTTC. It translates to CASSPGTIRYTF.

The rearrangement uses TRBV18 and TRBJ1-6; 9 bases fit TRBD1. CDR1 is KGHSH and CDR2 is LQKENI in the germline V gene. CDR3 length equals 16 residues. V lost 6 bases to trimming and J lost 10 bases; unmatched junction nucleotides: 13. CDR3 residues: CASSYRVDRGGSPLHF. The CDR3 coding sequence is TGTGCCAGCTCGTATCGAGTGGACAGGGGCGGGTCACCCCTCCACTTT.

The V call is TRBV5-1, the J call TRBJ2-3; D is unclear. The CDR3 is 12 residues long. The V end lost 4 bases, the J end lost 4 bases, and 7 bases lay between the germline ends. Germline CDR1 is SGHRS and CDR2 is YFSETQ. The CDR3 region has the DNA TGCGCCAGCAGCCCACTCCCAGATACGCAGTATTTT. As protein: CASSPLPDTQYF. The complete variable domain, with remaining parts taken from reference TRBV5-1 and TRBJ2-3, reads KAGVTQTPRYLIKTRGQQVTLSCSPISGHRSVSWYQQTPGQGLQFLFEYFSETQRNKGNFPGRFSGRQFSNSRSEMNVSTLELGDSALYLCASSPLPDTQYFGPGTRLTVL.

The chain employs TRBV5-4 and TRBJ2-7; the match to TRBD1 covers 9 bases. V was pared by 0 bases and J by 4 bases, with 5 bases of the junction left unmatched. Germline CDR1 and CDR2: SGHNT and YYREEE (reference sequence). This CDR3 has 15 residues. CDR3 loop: CASSLGGQGRYEQYF. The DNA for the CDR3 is TGTGCCAGCAGCTTGGGAGGACAGGGGCGGTACGAGCAGTACTTC.

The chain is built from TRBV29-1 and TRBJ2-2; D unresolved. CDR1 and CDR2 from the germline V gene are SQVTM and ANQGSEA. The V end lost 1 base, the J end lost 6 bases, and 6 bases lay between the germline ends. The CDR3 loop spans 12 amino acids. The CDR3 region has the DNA TGCAGCGTTGAAGGAGTAGCCGGGGAGCTGTTTTTT. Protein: CSVEGVAGELFF.

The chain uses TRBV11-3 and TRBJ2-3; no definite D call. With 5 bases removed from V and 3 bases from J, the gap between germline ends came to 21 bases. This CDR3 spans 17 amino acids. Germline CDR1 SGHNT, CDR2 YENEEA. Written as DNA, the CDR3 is TGTGCCAGCAGCCCACCCCGATACCGAACGTATACAGATACGCAGTATTTT. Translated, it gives CASSPPRYRTYTDTQYF.

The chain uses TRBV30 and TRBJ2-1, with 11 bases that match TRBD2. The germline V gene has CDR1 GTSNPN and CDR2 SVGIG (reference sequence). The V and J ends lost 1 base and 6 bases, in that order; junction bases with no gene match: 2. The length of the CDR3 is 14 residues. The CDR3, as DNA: TGTGCCTGGAGTGCTAGCGGGGGGCTCAATGAGCAGTTCTTC. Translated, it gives CAWSASGGLNEQFF. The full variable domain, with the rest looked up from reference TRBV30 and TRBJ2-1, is SQTIHQWPATLVQPVGSPLSLECTVEGTSNPNLYWYRQAAGRGLQLLFYSVGIGQISSEVPQNLSASRPQDRQFILSSKKLLLSDSGFYLCAWSASGGLNEQFFGPGTRLTVL.

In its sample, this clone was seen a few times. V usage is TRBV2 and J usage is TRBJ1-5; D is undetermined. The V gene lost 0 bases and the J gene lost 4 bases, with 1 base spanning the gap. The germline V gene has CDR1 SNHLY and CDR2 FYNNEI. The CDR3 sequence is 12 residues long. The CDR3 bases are TGTGCCAGCAGTGAAGCGAATCAGCCCCAGCATTTT. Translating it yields CASSEANQPQHF.

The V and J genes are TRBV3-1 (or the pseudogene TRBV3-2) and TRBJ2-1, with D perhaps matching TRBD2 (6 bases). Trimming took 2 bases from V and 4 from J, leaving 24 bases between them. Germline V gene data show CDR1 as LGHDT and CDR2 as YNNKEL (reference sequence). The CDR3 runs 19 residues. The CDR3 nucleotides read TGTGCCAGCAGCCAAAGCATTTTACGTTGGGACTCCGCGTACAATGAGCAGTTCTTC. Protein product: CASSQSILRWDSAYNEQFF.

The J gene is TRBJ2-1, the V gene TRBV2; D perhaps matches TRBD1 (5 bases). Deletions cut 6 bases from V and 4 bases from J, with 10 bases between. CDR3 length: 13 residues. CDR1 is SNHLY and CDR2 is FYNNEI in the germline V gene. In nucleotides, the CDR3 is TGTGCCAGCAGCTTGACAGCATACAATGAGCAGTTCTTC. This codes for CASSLTAYNEQFF.

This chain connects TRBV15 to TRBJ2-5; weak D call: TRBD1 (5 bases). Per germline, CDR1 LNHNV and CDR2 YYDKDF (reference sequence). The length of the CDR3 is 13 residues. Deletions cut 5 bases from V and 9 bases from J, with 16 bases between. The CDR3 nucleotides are TGTGCCACCAGCCCCGCGGCCCTCAGGGCCCAGTACTTC. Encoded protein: CATSPAALRAQYF. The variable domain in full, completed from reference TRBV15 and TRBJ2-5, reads DAMVIQNPRYQVTQFGKPVTLSCSQTLNHNVMYWYQQKSSQAPKLLFHYYDKDFNNEADTPDNFQSRRPNTSFCFLDIRSPGLGDTAMYLCATSPAALRAQYFGPGTRLLVL.

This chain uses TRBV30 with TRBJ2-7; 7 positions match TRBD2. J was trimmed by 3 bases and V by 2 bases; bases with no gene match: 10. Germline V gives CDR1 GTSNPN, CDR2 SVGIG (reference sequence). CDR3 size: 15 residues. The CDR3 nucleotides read TGTGCCTGGAGTCGGCGGGGGTCTAGACTCTACGAGCAGTACTTC. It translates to CAWSRRGSRLYEQYF.

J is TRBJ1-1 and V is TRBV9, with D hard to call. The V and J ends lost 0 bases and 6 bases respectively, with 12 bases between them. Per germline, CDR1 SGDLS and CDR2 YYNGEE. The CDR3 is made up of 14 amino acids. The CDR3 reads CASSVDIGNSEAFF. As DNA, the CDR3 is TGTGCCAGCAGCGTAGACATAGGCAACTCTGAAGCTTTCTTT.

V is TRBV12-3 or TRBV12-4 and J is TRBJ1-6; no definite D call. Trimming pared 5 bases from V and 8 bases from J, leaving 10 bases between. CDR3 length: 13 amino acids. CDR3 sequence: CASSPSRDSPLHF. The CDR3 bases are TGTGCCAGCAGTCCATCAAGGGATTCACCCCTCCACTTT.